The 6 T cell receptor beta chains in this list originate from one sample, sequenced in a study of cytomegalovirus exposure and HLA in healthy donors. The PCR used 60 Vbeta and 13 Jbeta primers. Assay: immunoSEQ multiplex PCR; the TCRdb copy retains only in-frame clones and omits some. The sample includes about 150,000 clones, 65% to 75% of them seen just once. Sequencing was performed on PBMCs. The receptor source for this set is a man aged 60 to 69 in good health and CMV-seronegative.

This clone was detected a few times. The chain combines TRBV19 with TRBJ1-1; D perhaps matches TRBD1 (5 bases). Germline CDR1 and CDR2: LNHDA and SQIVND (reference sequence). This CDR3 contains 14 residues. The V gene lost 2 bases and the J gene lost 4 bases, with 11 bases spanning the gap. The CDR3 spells CASSILAGTTEAFF. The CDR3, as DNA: TGTGCCAGTAGTATATTGGCGGGGACCACTGAAGCTTTCTTT.

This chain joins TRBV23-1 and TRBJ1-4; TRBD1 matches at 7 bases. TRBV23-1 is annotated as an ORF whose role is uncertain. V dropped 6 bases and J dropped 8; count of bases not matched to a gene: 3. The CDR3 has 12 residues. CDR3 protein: CASSRGLEKLFF. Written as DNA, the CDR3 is TGCGCCAGCAGCAGGGGGTTGGAAAAACTGTTTTTT.

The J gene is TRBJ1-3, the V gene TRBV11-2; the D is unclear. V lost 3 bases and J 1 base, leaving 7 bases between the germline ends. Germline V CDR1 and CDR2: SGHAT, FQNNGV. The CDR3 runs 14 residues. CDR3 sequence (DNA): TGTGCCAGCAGCTTTACGCGATCTGGAAACACCATATATTTT. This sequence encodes CASSFTRSGNTIYF.

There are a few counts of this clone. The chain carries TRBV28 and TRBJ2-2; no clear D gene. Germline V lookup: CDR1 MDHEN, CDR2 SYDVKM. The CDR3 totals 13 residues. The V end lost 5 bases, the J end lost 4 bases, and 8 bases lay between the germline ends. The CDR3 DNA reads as TGTGCCAGCAGTCATCTACGCACCGGGGAGCTGTTTTTT. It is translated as CASSHLRTGELFF.

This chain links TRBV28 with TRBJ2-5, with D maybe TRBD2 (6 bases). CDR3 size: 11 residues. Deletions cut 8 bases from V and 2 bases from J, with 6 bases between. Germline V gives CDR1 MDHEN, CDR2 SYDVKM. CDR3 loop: CASREQETQYF. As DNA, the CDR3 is TGTGCCAGCCGGGAGCAAGAGACCCAGTACTTC.

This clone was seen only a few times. The DNA for the CDR3 is TGTGCCAGCAGCCAAATAACACAACGGACAAACAATGAGCAGTTCTTC. Encoded protein: CASSQITQRTNNEQFF. This chain connects TRBV5-4 to TRBJ2-1; possible D gene TRBD1, 5 bases. The CDR3 has 16 residues. Germline V gene data show CDR1 as SGHNT and CDR2 as YYREEE (reference sequence). Trimming removed 4 bases at V and 5 bases at J, with 19 bases between.